Listed below are T cell receptor beta chains from one sample, sequenced in a study of PD-L1 blockade in urothelial cancer. The repertoire was sequenced with immunoSEQ multiplex PCR; TCRdb's copy has only in-frame clones and lacks some. The sample lists 29,000 or so clones, 80% to 90% occurring once. Sample: PBMCs, taken around atezolizumab (anti-PD-L1) treatment. The receptor set was obtained from a man in his fifties or sixties with urothelial cancer. Each CDR3 is given with its conserved first and last residue. The order of the fields is V gene, clone size, CDR3 length, J gene, D gene, CDR3 protein, CDR3 DNA. The D gene is left open where the match is weak. Not every row has a clone size; where given, it reads once, few, many or a size class.

v_call: TRBV30
clone_size: .
cdr3_length: 11
j_call: TRBJ2-5
d_call: TRBD1
cdr3_aa: CAWTTGITQYF
cdr3_nt: TGTGCCTGGACGACAGGGATAACCCAGTACTTC

v_call: TRBV5-4
clone_size: .
cdr3_length: 14
j_call: TRBJ1-4
d_call: TRBD1
cdr3_aa: CASSFQGAGEKLFF
cdr3_nt: TGTGCCAGCAGCTTCCAGGGGGCGGGTGAAAAACTGTTTTTT

v_call: TRBV2
clone_size: .
cdr3_length: 15
j_call: TRBJ1-5
d_call: TRBD1
cdr3_aa: CASSYRTGALQPQHF
cdr3_nt: TGTGCCAGCAGCTACCGGACAGGGGCCTTACAGCCCCAGCATTTT

v_call: TRBV5-1
clone_size: .
cdr3_length: 18
j_call: TRBJ2-5
d_call: TRBD2
cdr3_aa: CASSLAPRTSGGVETQYF
cdr3_nt: TGCGCCAGCAGCTTGGCCCCGAGGACTAGCGGGGGCGTAGAGACCCAGTACTTC

v_call: TRBV19
clone_size: .
cdr3_length: 18
j_call: TRBJ2-3
d_call: TRBD2
cdr3_aa: CASRIGPGLAGPTDTQYF
cdr3_nt: TGTGCCAGTAGGATTGGTCCGGGACTAGCGGGACCCACAGATACGCAGTATTTT

v_call: TRBV11-3
clone_size: .
cdr3_length: 17
j_call: TRBJ2-1
d_call: TRBD1
cdr3_aa: CASSPGKGQGSDNEQFF
cdr3_nt: TGTGCCAGCAGTCCAGGGAAGGGACAGGGGAGCGACAATGAGCAGTTCTTC

v_call: TRBV7-6
clone_size: .
cdr3_length: 14
j_call: TRBJ1-4
d_call: .
cdr3_aa: CASRAGSTNEKLFF
cdr3_nt: TGTGCCAGCAGGGCGGGGTCAACTAATGAAAAACTGTTTTTT

v_call: TRBV7-9
clone_size: .
cdr3_length: 11
j_call: TRBJ2-7
d_call: .
cdr3_aa: CASSTAYEQYF
cdr3_nt: TGTGCCAGCAGTACAGCATACGAGCAGTACTTC

v_call: TRBV19
clone_size: .
cdr3_length: 14
j_call: TRBJ1-4
d_call: .
cdr3_aa: CASSKTGSREKLFF
cdr3_nt: TGTGCCAGTAGCAAAACAGGGTCGCGAGAAAAACTGTTTTTT

v_call: TRBV27
clone_size: .
cdr3_length: 14
j_call: TRBJ2-7
d_call: TRBD2
cdr3_aa: CASSTRLAHYEQYF
cdr3_nt: TGTGCCAGCAGCACAAGACTAGCGCACTACGAGCAGTACTTC

v_call: TRBV11-3
clone_size: .
cdr3_length: 13
j_call: TRBJ2-1
d_call: TRBD2
cdr3_aa: CASSQREGHEQFF
cdr3_nt: TGTGCCAGCAGCCAACGGGAGGGCCATGAGCAGTTCTTC

v_call: TRBV25-1
clone_size: few
cdr3_length: 16
j_call: TRBJ2-1
d_call: .
cdr3_aa: CASSEGAAGTHNEQFF
cdr3_nt: TGTGCCAGCAGTGAAGGCGCCGCCGGGACACACAATGAGCAGTTCTTC

v_call: TRBV5-1
clone_size: .
cdr3_length: 14
j_call: TRBJ1-1
d_call: TRBD1
cdr3_aa: CASGTGGLKTEAFF
cdr3_nt: TGCGCCAGCGGGACAGGGGGCCTGAAGACTGAAGCTTTCTTT

v_call: TRBV4-3
clone_size: once
cdr3_length: 15
j_call: TRBJ1-3
d_call: .
cdr3_aa: CASSQQVSSGNTIYF
cdr3_nt: TGCGCCAGCAGCCAACAGGTTTCTTCTGGAAACACCATATATTTT

v_call: TRBV6-1
clone_size: .
cdr3_length: 15
j_call: TRBJ1-4
d_call: .
cdr3_aa: CASSADFRGWEKLFF
cdr3_nt: TGTGCCAGCAGTGCCGATTTTAGGGGCTGGGAAAAACTGTTTTTT

v_call: TRBV7-8
clone_size: .
cdr3_length: 15
j_call: TRBJ2-1
d_call: TRBD2
cdr3_aa: CASSFGLAGRFEQFF
cdr3_nt: TGTGCCAGCAGCTTTGGTCTAGCGGGGAGGTTTGAGCAGTTCTTC

v_call: TRBV7-2
clone_size: .
cdr3_length: 16
j_call: TRBJ2-3
d_call: .
cdr3_aa: CASSQIGGGGTDTQYF
cdr3_nt: TGTGCCAGCAGCCAAATTGGGGGGGGCGGCACAGATACGCAGTATTTT

v_call: TRBV5-1
clone_size: .
cdr3_length: 15
j_call: TRBJ2-3
d_call: .
cdr3_aa: CASSSGLLVTDTQYF
cdr3_nt: TGCGCCAGCAGTTCGGGACTCCTTGTCACAGATACGCAGTATTTT

v_call: TRBV7-2
clone_size: once
cdr3_length: 15
j_call: TRBJ2-3
d_call: TRBD2
cdr3_aa: CASRGTSGNTDTQYF
cdr3_nt: TGTGCCAGCAGGGGGACTAGCGGGAACACAGATACGCAGTATTTT

v_call: TRBV5-1
clone_size: .
cdr3_length: 15
j_call: TRBJ1-6
d_call: TRBD1
cdr3_aa: CASSDQTGSGSPLHF
cdr3_nt: TGCGCCAGCAGCGATCAGACAGGGTCGGGATCACCCCTCCACTTT

v_call: TRBV20-1
clone_size: .
cdr3_length: 11
j_call: TRBJ2-3
d_call: .
cdr3_aa: CSARASDTQYF
cdr3_nt: TGCAGTGCTAGAGCATCAGATACGCAGTATTTT

v_call: TRBV7-2
clone_size: once
cdr3_length: 16
j_call: TRBJ1-5
d_call: .
cdr3_aa: CASSFRPQTAGQPQHF
cdr3_nt: TGTGCCAGCAGCTTCCGGCCACAGACCGCGGGGCAGCCCCAGCATTTT

v_call: TRBV28
clone_size: .
cdr3_length: 14
j_call: TRBJ2-1
d_call: TRBD1
cdr3_aa: CASSLGTAYNEQFF
cdr3_nt: TGTGCCAGCAGTTTAGGGACAGCCTACAATGAGCAGTTCTTC

v_call: TRBV19
clone_size: .
cdr3_length: 15
j_call: TRBJ2-7
d_call: TRBD1
cdr3_aa: CASSPAGQGLNEQYF
cdr3_nt: TGTGCCAGTAGCCCCGCGGGACAGGGGCTCAACGAGCAGTACTTC

v_call: TRBV19
clone_size: .
cdr3_length: 14
j_call: TRBJ1-6
d_call: TRBD1
cdr3_aa: CASSDRGNNSPLHF
cdr3_nt: TGTGCCAGTAGCGACAGGGGGAATAATTCACCCCTCCACTTT

v_call: TRBV5-1
clone_size: .
cdr3_length: 13
j_call: TRBJ2-7
d_call: .
cdr3_aa: CASSPQGSYEQYF
cdr3_nt: TGCGCCAGCAGCCCGCAGGGGTCCTACGAGCAGTACTTC

v_call: TRBV19
clone_size: .
cdr3_length: 16
j_call: TRBJ2-7
d_call: TRBD1
cdr3_aa: CASSARTGRSSYEQYF
cdr3_nt: TGTGCCAGTAGTGCGCGGACAGGGAGAAGCTCCTACGAGCAGTACTTC

v_call: TRBV27
clone_size: .
cdr3_length: 14
j_call: TRBJ2-2
d_call: TRBD1
cdr3_aa: CASSSRTGGGELFF
cdr3_nt: TGTGCCAGCAGTTCCCGAACAGGGGGCGGGGAGCTGTTTTTT

v_call: TRBV5-1
clone_size: .
cdr3_length: 15
j_call: TRBJ2-3
d_call: TRBD1
cdr3_aa: CASSYRDSGTDTQYF
cdr3_nt: TGCGCCAGCAGCTATCGGGACAGTGGGACAGATACGCAGTATTTT

v_call: TRBV7-3
clone_size: .
cdr3_length: 15
j_call: TRBJ2-5
d_call: TRBD2
cdr3_aa: CASSSSAGGQETQYF
cdr3_nt: TGTGCCAGCAGCTCCTCAGCGGGGGGTCAGGAGACCCAGTACTTC

v_call: TRBV5-1
clone_size: .
cdr3_length: 15
j_call: TRBJ2-1
d_call: .
cdr3_aa: CASSPTGAVYNEQFF
cdr3_nt: TGCGCCAGCAGTCCTACGGGAGCAGTATACAATGAGCAGTTCTTC

v_call: TRBV28
clone_size: .
cdr3_length: 14
j_call: TRBJ2-7
d_call: TRBD1
cdr3_aa: CASTPTGAYYEQYF
cdr3_nt: TGTGCCAGCACGCCGACAGGGGCCTACTACGAGCAGTACTTC

v_call: TRBV18
clone_size: .
cdr3_length: 14
j_call: TRBJ2-2
d_call: TRBD2
cdr3_aa: CASSPLAGAGELFF
cdr3_nt: TGTGCCAGCTCACCGTTAGCGGGGGCCGGGGAGCTGTTTTTT

v_call: TRBV9
clone_size: .
cdr3_length: 15
j_call: TRBJ2-7
d_call: TRBD1
cdr3_aa: CASSAEPGQAYEQYF
cdr3_nt: TGTGCCAGCAGCGCAGAACCGGGACAGGCCTACGAGCAGTACTTC

v_call: TRBV2
clone_size: few
cdr3_length: 17
j_call: TRBJ1-2
d_call: .
cdr3_aa: CASSGVRRRIRKYGYTF
cdr3_nt: TGTGCCAGCAGTGGTGTCCGTCGCAGAATCAGGAAGTATGGCTACACCTTC

v_call: TRBV30
clone_size: .
cdr3_length: 12
j_call: TRBJ2-7
d_call: .
cdr3_aa: CAWSRQVREQYF
cdr3_nt: TGTGCCTGGAGTAGACAGGTTCGCGAGCAGTACTTC

v_call: TRBV15
clone_size: .
cdr3_length: 17
j_call: TRBJ1-6
d_call: .
cdr3_aa: CATSRDTGGRLESPLHF
cdr3_nt: TGTGCCACCAGCAGAGATACGGGGGGGCGGCTTGAATCACCCCTCCACTTT

v_call: TRBV12-5
clone_size: .
cdr3_length: 16
j_call: TRBJ1-2
d_call: .
cdr3_aa: CASGLVTYGEGYGYTF
cdr3_nt: TGTGCTAGTGGTTTGGTAACATACGGAGAGGGATATGGCTACACCTTC

v_call: TRBV6-5
clone_size: .
cdr3_length: 16
j_call: TRBJ2-5
d_call: TRBD1
cdr3_aa: CASSYAPGQGRETQYF
cdr3_nt: TGTGCCAGCAGTTACGCACCGGGACAGGGAAGGGAGACCCAGTACTTC